These T cell receptor beta chains were read from a single sample in a study of vaccination effects on CD4 cells after COVID-19. Assay used: immunoSEQ multiplex PCR; TCRdb lists only in-frame clones, some missing. This sample yields about 15,000 clones, of which about 76% are seen a single time; 20% to 25% belongs to the top ten. No antigen has been assigned to these receptors. Specimen: CD4+ T cells from PBMCs cultured with SARS-CoV-2 spike peptides, collected after COVID-19 vaccination. These receptors were taken from a human donor who had a prior SARS-CoV-2 infection. Each CDR3 is given with its conserved first and last residue. A D gene is named only where the DNA matches it firmly. The listing skips clone size in some rows; elsewhere it reads once, few, many or a size class.

>NA|NA|TRBJ2-3|TRBV9
TGTGCCAGCAACAAACAAGGGGGTTCCGTGGCAGATACGCAGTATTTT
CASNKQGGSVADTQYF
>few|TRBD1|TRBJ1-1|TRBV7-9
TGTGCCAGCAGCTTTCAGGAGGGGGCGCGCACTGAAGCTTTCTTT
CASSFQEGARTEAFF
>once|NA|TRBJ2-3|TRBV7-8
TGTGCCAGCAGCTTAGAAGGACGCGGAGATACGCAGTATTTT
CASSLEGRGDTQYF
>NA|NA|TRBJ2-7|TRBV2
TGTGCCAGCAGTCCCGAAACAGATTATCGTATGGACTTC
CASSPETDYRMDF
>NA|NA|TRBJ2-6|TRBV3-1/TRBV3-2
TGTGCCAGCAGCCCACTGACTAGATCTGGGGCCAACGTCCTGACTTTC
CASSPLTRSGANVLTF
>NA|NA|TRBJ2-5|TRBV30
TGTGCCTGGAGTGGGGGAGAGACCCAGTACTTC
CAWSGGETQYF
>NA|NA|TRBJ2-2|TRBV7-2
TGTGCCAATAGCCCACGGGACACCGGGGAGCTGTTTTTT
CANSPRDTGELFF
>NA|NA|TRBJ1-6|TRBV7-9
TGTGCCAGCAGCTTCCAACCCCCTTTTGGCTATAATTCACCCCTCCACTTT
CASSFQPPFGYNSPLHF
>NA|NA|TRBJ2-1|TRBV7-2
TGTGCCAGCAGCACTACGGATTCTTACAATGAGCAGTTCTTC
CASSTTDSYNEQFF
>NA|TRBD2|TRBJ2-3|TRBV5-1
TGCGCCAGCAGCTCCGGGACTAGCGGGAGCACAGATACGCAGTATTTT
CASSSGTSGSTDTQYF
>NA|TRBD2|TRBJ2-2|TRBV19
TGTGCCAGTAGCGTCGGACTAGCGGGGACCGGGGAGCTGTTTTTT
CASSVGLAGTGELFF
>NA|TRBD1|TRBJ1-5|TRBV4-1
TGCGCCAGCAGCCAGCGACAGGGTTCTCGTTCTGGTAGCAATCAGCCCCAGCATTTT
CASSQRQGSRSGSNQPQHF
>NA|TRBD2|TRBJ2-2|TRBV5-4
TGTGCCAGCAGCTCCGGGACTAGCGGGGGGGGTATCACCGGGGAGCTGTTTTTT
CASSSGTSGGGITGELFF
>NA|NA|TRBJ1-2|TRBV7-9
TGTGCCAGCAGCTCACGGGGAGCTTGGGGAGTTAACTATGGCTACACCTTC
CASSSRGAWGVNYGYTF
>NA|NA|TRBJ2-1|TRBV9
TGTGCCAGCAGCGTAAATTCTGCCGTATCCTACAATGAGCAGTTCTTC
CASSVNSAVSYNEQFF
>NA|NA|TRBJ1-6|TRBV21-1
TGTGCCAGCAGCAAGGAGGGGAATTCACCCCTCCACTTT
CASSKEGNSPLHF
>NA|NA|TRBJ2-5|TRBV7-2
TGTGCCAGCAGCTTAGTTGCGGCAGCGGAGACCCAGTACTTC
CASSLVAAAETQYF
>NA|TRBD2|TRBJ2-7|TRBV5-4
TGTGCCAGCAGCTTGGACCCTAGCGGGACCTACGAGCAGTACTTC
CASSLDPSGTYEQYF
>NA|NA|TRBJ2-3|TRBV15
TGTGCCACCAGCAGAGGGGCTCCAAGCACAGATACGCAGTATTTT
CATSRGAPSTDTQYF
>NA|NA|TRBJ1-6|TRBV3-1/TRBV3-2
TGTGCCAGCAGCCAAGACCTATGGGGGGGGCCCTCACCCCTCCACTTT
CASSQDLWGGPSPLHF
>NA|TRBD2|TRBJ2-1|TRBV18
TGTGCCAGCTCATCGACTAGCGGGGACAATGAGCAGTTCTTC
CASSSTSGDNEQFF
>NA|TRBD1|TRBJ1-2|TRBV18
TGTGCCAGCTCACCACAGGGGGCGATGAACTATGGCTACACCTTC
CASSPQGAMNYGYTF
>once|NA|TRBJ2-2|TRBV7-8
TGTGCCAGCAGCTTCCGCAGGGAGAGGACCGGGGAGCTGTTTTTT
CASSFRRERTGELFF
>once|TRBD1|TRBJ2-5|TRBV7-2
TGTGCCAGCAGCCCGAACAGGGGGCAAGAGACCCAGTACTTC
CASSPNRGQETQYF
>NA|TRBD1|TRBJ2-2|TRBV19
TGTGCCAGTGGGGGGGACAGGGAAGTAGAGACCGGGGAGCTGTTTTTT
CASGGDREVETGELFF
>NA|TRBD2|TRBJ2-1|TRBV5-1
TGCGCCAGCAGCTTGGTATTGGGGGGGGAATACAATGAGCAGTTCTTC
CASSLVLGGEYNEQFF
>NA|NA|TRBJ2-2|TRBV28
TGTGCCAGCAGTTTATGGGGGGCCTTGGGGGTAGCGAACACCGGGGAGCTGTTTTTT
CASSLWGALGVANTGELFF
>NA|NA|TRBJ2-1|TRBV5-1
TGCGCCAGCAGCTTGGGGTCTCACAATGAGCAGTTCTTC
CASSLGSHNEQFF
>NA|NA|TRBJ2-1|TRBV19
TGTGCCAGTAGTACCCCCCCCCTTGAGCAGTTCTTC
CASSTPPLEQFF
>NA|TRBD1|TRBJ2-1|TRBV5-4
TGTGCCAGCAGCCCGGGACAGGGGGTATCCTACAATGAGCAGTTCTTC
CASSPGQGVSYNEQFF
>NA|NA|TRBJ2-5|TRBV7-6
TGTGCCAGCAGCCCTCACCAGTACCAAGAGACCCAGTACTTC
CASSPHQYQETQYF
>NA|NA|TRBJ1-2|TRBV9
TGTGCCAGCAGCGCATCACAGATTACTAACTATGGCTACACCTTC
CASSASQITNYGYTF
>NA|NA|TRBJ2-7|TRBV9
TGTGCCAGCAGCGTAGACGACGGGACTCCCGAACTATACGAGCAGTACTTC
CASSVDDGTPELYEQYF
>NA|NA|TRBJ2-3|TRBV9
TGTGCCAGCAGCGTAGGGGGAGGCAGACACACAGATACGCAGTATTTT
CASSVGGGRHTDTQYF
>NA|TRBD2|TRBJ2-5|TRBV12-5
TGTGCTAGTGGTTTGCCATACATGGGACTAGCGGGGCTCTGGCAAGAGACCCAGTACTTC
CASGLPYMGLAGLWQETQYF
>once|NA|TRBJ1-6|TRBV6-2/TRBV6-3
TGTGCCAGCAGTCCAGACTACAGACGAGGGGCCCATAATTCACCCCTCCACTTT
CASSPDYRRGAHNSPLHF
>NA|TRBD1|TRBJ2-7|TRBV7-2
TGTGCCAGCAGCCTACAGGGGGCTCAAGTCGAGCAGTACTTC
CASSLQGAQVEQYF
>NA|TRBD1|TRBJ1-2|TRBV5-1
TGCGCCAGCAGCTTTTCCCGGACAGGCGATAATGGCTACACCTTC
CASSFSRTGDNGYTF
>NA|NA|TRBJ2-7|TRBV27
TGTGCCCCCTCGGTCCCGTGGGGCGAGCAGTACTTC
CAPSVPWGEQYF
>NA|NA|TRBJ1-1|TRBV7-2
TGTGCCAGCAGCTTAACAGTCCTTAACACTGAAGCTTTCTTT
CASSLTVLNTEAFF